The clone carrying this TCR beta chain has ten or more counts. This CDR3 has 14 residues. Trimming took 3 bases from V and 0 from J, leaving 9 bases between them. Germline lookup yields CDR1 DFQATT and CDR2 SNEGSKA (reference sequence). Synthesis of cDNA was carried out by template-switch 5'RACE. The reaction used 10-nucleotide random UMIs. In each sequencing run, over 180 million TCR-beta sequences were generated from 15-18 subjects. Using its own MiXCR run on the 5' RACE reads, TCRdb lists one record per CDR3 protein. The sample lists approximately 10,000 distinct CDR3 sequences, around a fifth occurring once. This specimen comes from a study of neurological immune-mediated disorders. The sorted-subset TCR libraries were prepared using 850,000 to 1,000,000 CD4+ or CD8+ T cells as the starting material.

This sequence was found in an older woman with HTLV-1-associated myelopathy (HAM/TSP). Sequencing was done on a sample of CD8+ T cells from blood. The chain has TRBV20-1 and TRBJ2-1, with D possibly being TRBD2 (7 bases). The CDR3 sequence is CSARGGGSYNEQFF. The DNA for the CDR3 is TGCAGTGCTAGGGGAGGGGGCTCCTACAATGAGCAGTTCTTC.